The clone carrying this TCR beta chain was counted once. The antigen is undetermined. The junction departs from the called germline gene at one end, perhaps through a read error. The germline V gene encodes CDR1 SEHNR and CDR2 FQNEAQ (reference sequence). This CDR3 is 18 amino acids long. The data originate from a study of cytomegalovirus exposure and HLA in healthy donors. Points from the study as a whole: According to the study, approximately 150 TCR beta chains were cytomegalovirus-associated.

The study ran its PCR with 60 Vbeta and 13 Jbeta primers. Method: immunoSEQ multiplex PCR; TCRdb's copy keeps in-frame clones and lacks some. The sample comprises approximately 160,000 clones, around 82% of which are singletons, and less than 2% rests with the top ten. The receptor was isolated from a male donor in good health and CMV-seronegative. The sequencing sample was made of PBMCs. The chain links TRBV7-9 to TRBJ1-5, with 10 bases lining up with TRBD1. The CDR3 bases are TGTTCCAGCAGCTTAGAGACAGGGGGCGTAGGCAGCAATCAGCCCCAGCATTTT. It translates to CSSSLETGGVGSNQPQHF.